This TCR beta chain was sequenced in a study of CD8 T cell repertoires and HIV-1 epitope variants. Looking at the study overall: Each of Twenty-five Gag and Nef epitope peptides stimulated a separate culture.

As to this clone: Its target is unknown.

The germline gives CDR1 MDHEN, CDR2 SYDVKM. V lost 5 bases, J lost 1 base, and 18 bases lay in between. This CDR3 comprises 16 residues. The protocol was immunoSEQ multiplex PCR, while the TCRdb copy is restricted to in-frame clones and leaves out a portion. The sample lists a few thousand clones, about 66% occurring once. Notes on the study in general: Eight to ten TCR beta clonotypes were antigen-specific, 6 or 7 apparently recognizing autologous or escape variants.

This chain uses TRBV28 with TRBJ2-7; possibly TRBD1 for D (5 bases). The clonotype originates from a male donor with HIV. The sample consisted of cultured CD8+ T cells derived from PBMCs. The CDR3 spells CASSLPPDSASYEQYF. The CDR3 coding sequence is TGTGCCAGCAGTCTACCCCCAGACAGCGCGTCCTACGAGCAGTACTTC. The variable domain in full, completed from reference TRBV28 and TRBJ2-7, reads DVKVTQSSRYLVKRTGEKVFLECVQDMDHENMFWYRQDPGLGLRLIYFSYDVKMKEKGDIPEGYSVSREKKERFSLILESASTNQTSMYLCASSLPPDSASYEQYFGPGTRLTVT.